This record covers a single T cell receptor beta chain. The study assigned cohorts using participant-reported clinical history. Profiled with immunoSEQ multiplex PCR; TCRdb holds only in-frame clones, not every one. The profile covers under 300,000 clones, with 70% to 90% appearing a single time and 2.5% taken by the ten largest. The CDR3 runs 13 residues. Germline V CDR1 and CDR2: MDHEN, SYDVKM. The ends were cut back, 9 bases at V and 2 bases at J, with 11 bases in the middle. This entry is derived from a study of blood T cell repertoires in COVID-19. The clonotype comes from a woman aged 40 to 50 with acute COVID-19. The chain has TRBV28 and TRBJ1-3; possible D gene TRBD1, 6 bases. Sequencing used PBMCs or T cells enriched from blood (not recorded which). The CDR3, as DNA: TGTGCCAGTTTGCACAGGGCTGGAAACACCATATATTTT. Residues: CASLHRAGNTIYF.